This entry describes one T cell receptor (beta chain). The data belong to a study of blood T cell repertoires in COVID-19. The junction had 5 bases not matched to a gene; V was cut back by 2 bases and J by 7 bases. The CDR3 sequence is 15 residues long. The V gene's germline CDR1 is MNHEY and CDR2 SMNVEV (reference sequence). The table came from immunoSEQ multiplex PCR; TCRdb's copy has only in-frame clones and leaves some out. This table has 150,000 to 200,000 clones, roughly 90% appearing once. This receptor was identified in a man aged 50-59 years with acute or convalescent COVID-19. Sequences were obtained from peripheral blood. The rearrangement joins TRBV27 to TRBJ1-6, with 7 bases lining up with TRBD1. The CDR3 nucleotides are TGTGCCAGCAGTTTAATAGGGGGCATGAATTCACCCCTCCACTTT. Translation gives CASSLIGGMNSPLHF.